Listed below are T cell receptor beta chains from one sample, sequenced in a study of blood T cell repertoires in COVID-19. Profiling relied on immunoSEQ multiplex PCR, and the TCRdb table lists in-frame clones only, not all of them. Found here are 200,000 to 300,000 clones, 80% to 90% of them singletons; the top ten hold 1.5% to 2%. Sequences were obtained from PBMCs or T cells enriched from blood (not recorded which). These receptors all come from a middle-aged man who had recovered from COVID-19. CDR3s include the opening cysteine and the closing phenylalanine or tryptophan. The D gene is left open where the match is weak. Size is stated for part of the rows, as once, few or many counts, or as a class when the clone is expanded.

TRBV11-1	NA	TRBJ2-2	NA	TGTGCCAGCAGCTTAGCAGGGGACACCGGGGAGCTGTTTTTT	CASSLAGDTGELFF
TRBV6-5	NA	TRBJ1-3	once	TGTGCCAGCAGTTACTCTGACACAGGCTCTGGAAACACCATATATTTT	CASSYSDTGSGNTIYF
TRBV28	TRBD1	TRBJ1-2	NA	TGTGCCGCCTCAGGGGGCAGTGGCTACACCTTC	CAASGGSGYTF
TRBV6-6	TRBD1	TRBJ1-5	NA	TGTGCCAGCAGTTTCCCGGGACAGGGTGGCCAGCCCCAGCATTTT	CASSFPGQGGQPQHF
TRBV28	NA	TRBJ1-2	few	TGTGCCAGCATAGGGACGGGAGGGGCCCGTGGCTACACCTTC	CASIGTGGARGYTF
TRBV7-9	TRBD1	TRBJ2-4	NA	TGTGCCAGCCGGGACAGTAAAAACATTCAGTACTTC	CASRDSKNIQYF
TRBV28	NA	TRBJ1-5	NA	TGTGCCAGCAGTCCGACAGGATGGCTCCAGCCCCAGCATTTT	CASSPTGWLQPQHF
TRBV9	TRBD2	TRBJ2-3	NA	TGTGCCAGCAGCGCCCTAAGCGGGGGGGCCCCAGATACGCAGTATTTT	CASSALSGGAPDTQYF
TRBV28	NA	TRBJ1-5	NA	TGTGCCAGCAGTTTACGGTCATATAACAGGGTAACTCAGCCCCAGCATTTT	CASSLRSYNRVTQPQHF
TRBV5-8	NA	TRBJ2-1	once	TGTGCCAGCAGCCCGAACTTATACAATGAGCAGTTCTTC	CASSPNLYNEQFF
TRBV5-4	NA	TRBJ2-5	NA	TGTGCCAGCAGCCTTGAGCTAGCCGGGACCCAGTACTTC	CASSLELAGTQYF
TRBV6-5	TRBD1	TRBJ2-2	once	TGTGCCAGCAGAAGACAGGGGGTGAACACCGGGGAGCTGTTTTTT	CASRRQGVNTGELFF
TRBV27	TRBD1	TRBJ2-5	NA	TGTGCCAGCAGGGCCGGGACAGGGGTAAGAGAGACCCAGTACTTC	CASRAGTGVRETQYF
TRBV9	NA	TRBJ1-1	NA	TGTGCCAGCAGCGTAGCCGGACTCACTGAAGCTTTCTTT	CASSVAGLTEAFF
TRBV13	TRBD1	TRBJ2-3	NA	TGTGCCAGCAGCATCCGGACAGGGGGCTTTCCCCGTTTT	CASSIRTGGFPRF
TRBV7-2	TRBD2	TRBJ2-3	NA	TGTGCCAGCAGCTTACCTGCTAGCGGGAGTATAGATACGCAGTATTTT	CASSLPASGSIDTQYF
TRBV27	TRBD1	TRBJ2-1	NA	TGTGCCAGCAGTTTACTGGGACAGGGAGAGCAGTTCTTC	CASSLLGQGEQFF
TRBV24-1	TRBD1	TRBJ2-1	few	TGTGCCACCAGTGATTTACTGACAGGGGGAAATGAGCAGTTCTTC	CATSDLLTGGNEQFF
TRBV5-5	NA	TRBJ1-2	NA	TGTGCCAGCAGCTTGGATATTGGCTCAGCGTACTATGGCTACACCTTC	CASSLDIGSAYYGYTF
TRBV18	NA	TRBJ2-7	NA	TGTGCCAGCTCACCTACGGGTTTCTCCTACGAGCAGTACTTC	CASSPTGFSYEQYF
TRBV29-1	TRBD1	TRBJ1-4	once	TGCAGCGTCGCGTCAGGGGGCTGGGATGAAAAACTGTTTTTT	CSVASGGWDEKLFF
TRBV7-2	NA	TRBJ1-2	NA	TGTGCCAGCAGCACAACGGGGGGCTATGGCTACACCTTC	CASSTTGGYGYTF
TRBV2	NA	TRBJ1-2	NA	TGTGCCAGCCTCAGGTGCGCCCTCACCGTCAACTATGGCTACACCTTC	CASLRCALTVNYGYTF
TRBV3-1/TRBV3-2	TRBD1	TRBJ1-2	NA	TGTGCCAGCAGCCAAACGGACAGGGGTTATGGCTACACCTTC	CASSQTDRGYGYTF
TRBV6-6	NA	TRBJ1-2	NA	TGTGCCAGCAGTTACGGCTTCAGGGGTGGCTACACCTTC	CASSYGFRGGYTF
TRBV30	NA	TRBJ1-1	NA	TGTGCCTGGAGCTCGGGAGGCCCAGAAGCTTTCTTT	CAWSSGGPEAFF
TRBV5-6	NA	TRBJ1-1	NA	TGTGCCAGCAGCTTCCACTGGGCGAACACTGAAGCTTTCTTT	CASSFHWANTEAFF
TRBV7-2	NA	TRBJ1-1	NA	TGTGCCAGCAGCTTAGTAGGCTACAGGGTGACCCCTGAAGCTTTCTTT	CASSLVGYRVTPEAFF
TRBV2	NA	TRBJ2-5	NA	TGTGCCAGCAGTCCGGGACTTAGTCAAGAGACCCAGTACTTC	CASSPGLSQETQYF
TRBV28	TRBD1	TRBJ1-2	NA	TGTGCCAGCAGGGACCCAGGGGGCTATGGCTACACCTTC	CASRDPGGYGYTF
TRBV11-3	TRBD2	TRBJ2-2	NA	TGTGCCAGCAGCTTAGTCCTAGCGGGAGGCACGAACACCGGGGAGCTGTTTTTT	CASSLVLAGGTNTGELFF
TRBV5-1	NA	TRBJ2-1	once	TGCGCCAGCGTCAGGGAGGTGGTCAATGAGCAGTTCTTC	CASVREVVNEQFF
TRBV6-5	NA	TRBJ1-1	NA	TGTGCCAGCAGTTACTCCCCCGTGAACACTGAAGCTTTCTTT	CASSYSPVNTEAFF
TRBV2	NA	TRBJ1-5	NA	TGTGCCAGCACCATGACAGATAGCAATCAGCCCCAGCATTTT	CASTMTDSNQPQHF
TRBV5-1	NA	TRBJ2-1	NA	TGCGCCAGCAGCTTGGTCGCGGGGAAAAACGGTGAGCAGTTCTTC	CASSLVAGKNGEQFF
TRBV13	NA	TRBJ1-4	NA	TGTGCCAGCAGCTTTCGGGGGGGAGAAAAACTGTTTTTT	CASSFRGGEKLFF
TRBV21-1	NA	TRBJ2-7	NA	TGTGCCAGCAGCGAAGGCTTCAGACTAGCGGACTGCTCCTACGAGCAGTACTTC	CASSEGFRLADCSYEQYF
TRBV30	NA	TRBJ2-7	NA	TGTGCCTGGAGCAGCACGGGGGTAGGGACCTACGAGCAGTACTTC	CAWSSTGVGTYEQYF
TRBV10-3	NA	TRBJ1-1	NA	TGTGCCACACGACAGCTGAACACTGAAGCTTTCTTT	CATRQLNTEAFF
TRBV9	NA	TRBJ1-4	NA	TGTGCCAGCAGCGTAGGGCCGGATGCGGGTAATGAAAAACTGTTTTTT	CASSVGPDAGNEKLFF
TRBV5-1	NA	TRBJ1-2	NA	TGCGCCAGCAGCTGGGGCAAGGGACAACCTACCTATGGCTACACCTTC	CASSWGKGQPTYGYTF
TRBV5-1	NA	TRBJ1-4	NA	TGCGCCAGCAGCTCGTCAGGCACAACTAATGAAAAACTGTTTTTT	CASSSSGTTNEKLFF
TRBV11-2	TRBD1	TRBJ2-7	NA	TGTGCCAGCAGCTTAGGCGGGACAGGGTTCTCCGAGCAGTACTTC	CASSLGGTGFSEQYF
TRBV14	NA	TRBJ2-1	few	TGTGCCAGCAGCCCTCTGGGGGGTTTCCACAATGAGCAGTTCTTC	CASSPLGGFHNEQFF
TRBV5-6	NA	TRBJ2-7	NA	TGTGCCAGCAGCTTGACGGGTAGGGAGCAGTACTTC	CASSLTGREQYF